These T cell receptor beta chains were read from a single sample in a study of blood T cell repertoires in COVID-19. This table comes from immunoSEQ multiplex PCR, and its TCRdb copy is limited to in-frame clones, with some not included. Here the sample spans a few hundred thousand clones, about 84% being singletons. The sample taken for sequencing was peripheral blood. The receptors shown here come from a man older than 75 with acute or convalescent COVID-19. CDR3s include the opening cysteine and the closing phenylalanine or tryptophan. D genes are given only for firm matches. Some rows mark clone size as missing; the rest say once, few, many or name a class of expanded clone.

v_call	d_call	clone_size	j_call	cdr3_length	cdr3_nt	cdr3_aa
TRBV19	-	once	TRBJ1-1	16	TGTGCCAGTCCCCCAGCGGAGGGCTGGTTGGGCACTGAAGCTTTCTTT	CASPPAEGWLGTEAFF
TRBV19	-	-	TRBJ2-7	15	TGTGCCAGTAGTAGAGGGAACATGGCGACGGGGGAGCAGTACTTC	CASSRGNMATGEQYF
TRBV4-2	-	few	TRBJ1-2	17	TGTGCCAGCAGCCAATCCGAGACAGAGACGAGACCTTATGGCTACACCTTC	CASSQSETETRPYGYTF
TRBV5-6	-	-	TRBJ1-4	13	TGTGCCAGCCAACTTGGGCTTAATGAAAAACTGTTTTTT	CASQLGLNEKLFF
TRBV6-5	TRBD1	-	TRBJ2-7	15	TGTGCCAGCAGTTACCCCGGGACAGGGTACGACGAGCAGTACTTC	CASSYPGTGYDEQYF
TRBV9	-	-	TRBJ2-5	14	TGTGCCAGCAGCGGGTTGCAGCCGGGGGAGACCCAGTACTTC	CASSGLQPGETQYF
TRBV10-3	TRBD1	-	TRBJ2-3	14	TGTGCCATCAAGGGACAGGGGGGGGAAGATACGCAGTATTTT	CAIKGQGGEDTQYF
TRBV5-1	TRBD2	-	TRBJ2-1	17	TGCGCCAGCAGCCAGACCCTAGCGGCAAGCTCCTACAATGAGCAGTTCTTC	CASSQTLAASSYNEQFF
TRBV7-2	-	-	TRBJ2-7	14	TGTGCCAGCAGCTTCCTAGTCGTCCGGGACGAGCAGTACTTC	CASSFLVVRDEQYF
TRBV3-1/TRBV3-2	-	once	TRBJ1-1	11	TGTGCCAGCAGCCAGAGTACGGAAGCTTTCTTT	CASSQSTEAFF
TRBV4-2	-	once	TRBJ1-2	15	TGTGCCAGCAGCCAAGATTTGGCGGGGCTTTATGGCTACACCTTC	CASSQDLAGLYGYTF
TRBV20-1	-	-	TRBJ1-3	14	TGCAGTGCTCGTGAGGGGGGAGGTGGAAACACCATATATTTT	CSAREGGGGNTIYF
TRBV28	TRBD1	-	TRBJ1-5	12	TGTGCCATGGGACAGGGGAATCAGCCCCAGCATTTT	CAMGQGNQPQHF
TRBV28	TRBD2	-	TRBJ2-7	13	TGTGCCATCCGGGGACTAGCGAAATCCGAGCAGTACTTC	CAIRGLAKSEQYF
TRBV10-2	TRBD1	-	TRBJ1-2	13	TGCGCCAGCAGCACGGACAGGTCCTATGGCTACACCTTC	CASSTDRSYGYTF
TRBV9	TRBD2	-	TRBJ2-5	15	TGTGCCAGCAGCGTGGGGACTAGCGGGAGAGAGACCCAGTACTTC	CASSVGTSGRETQYF
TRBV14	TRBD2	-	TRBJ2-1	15	TGTGCCAGCAGCCCGTATAGCGGGAGGGCCGCTGAGCAGTTCTTC	CASSPYSGRAAEQFF
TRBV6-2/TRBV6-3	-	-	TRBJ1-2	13	TGTGCCAGCAGTACAGGGTTGGACTATGGCTACACCTTC	CASSTGLDYGYTF
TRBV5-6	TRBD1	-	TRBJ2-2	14	TGTGCCACCTTGGAACAGGGGGGTACCGGGGAGCTGTTTTTT	CATLEQGGTGELFF
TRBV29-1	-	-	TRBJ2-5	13	TGCAGCGTTGGGCAGGGGGGTGGAGAGACCCAGTACTTC	CSVGQGGGETQYF
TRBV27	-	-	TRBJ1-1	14	TGTGCCAGCGGACCACAGGGACGGGGCACTGAAGCTTTCTTT	CASGPQGRGTEAFF
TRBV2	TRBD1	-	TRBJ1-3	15	TGTGCCAGCAGTGAAGGGACAGGCTCTGGAAACACCATATATTTT	CASSEGTGSGNTIYF
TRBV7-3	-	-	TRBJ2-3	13	TGTGCCAGCAGCTTTCAGGGCACAGATACGCAGTATTTT	CASSFQGTDTQYF
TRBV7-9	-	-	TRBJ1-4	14	TGTGCCAGCAGCTTAGGACGGGGAAATGAAAAACTGTTTTTT	CASSLGRGNEKLFF
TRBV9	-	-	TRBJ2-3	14	TGTGCCAGCAGCCCCAGGGAGGGCACAGATACGCAGTATTTT	CASSPREGTDTQYF
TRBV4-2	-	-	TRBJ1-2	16	TGTGCCAGCAGCCAAGATCGGAGGATGCCTAACTATGGCTACACCTTC	CASSQDRRMPNYGYTF
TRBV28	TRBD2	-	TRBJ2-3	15	TGTGCCAGCAGTCCGGGGGGAGCGGGCACAGATACGCAGTATTTT	CASSPGGAGTDTQYF
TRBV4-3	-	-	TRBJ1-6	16	TGCGCCAGCAGCCAAAATCTTGCAGGGGTAGGATCACCCCTCCACTTT	CASSQNLAGVGSPLHF
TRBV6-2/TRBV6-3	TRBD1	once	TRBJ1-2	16	TGTGCCAGCAGCCCTACGGGACAGACCTGGGACTATGGCTACACCTTC	CASSPTGQTWDYGYTF
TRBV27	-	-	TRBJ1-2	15	TGTGCCAGCAGTTCTCAACAGGGTCGAGACTATGGCTACACCTTC	CASSSQQGRDYGYTF
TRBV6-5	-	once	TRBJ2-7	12	TGTGCCAGCTGGCACGTGTCCTACGAGCAGTACTTC	CASWHVSYEQYF
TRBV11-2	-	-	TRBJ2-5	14	TGTGCCAGCAGCTTAGGACAGTTGAGGGAGACCCAGTACTTC	CASSLGQLRETQYF
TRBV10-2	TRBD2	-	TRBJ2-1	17	TGCGCCAGCAGTGAGCCCCGACTAGCGGGGCGCTACAATGAGCAGTTCTTC	CASSEPRLAGRYNEQFF
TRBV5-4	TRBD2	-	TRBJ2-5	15	TGTGCCAGCAGCCCGGGACTAACCACCGCAGAGACCCAGTACTTC	CASSPGLTTAETQYF
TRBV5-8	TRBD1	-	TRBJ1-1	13	TGTGCCAGCAGCTTGAAACAGGGGGCCGAAGCTTTCTTT	CASSLKQGAEAFF
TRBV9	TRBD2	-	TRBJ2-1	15	TGTGCCAGCAGCGTAGCTAGCGGGAGGGAGAATGAGCAGTTCTTC	CASSVASGRENEQFF
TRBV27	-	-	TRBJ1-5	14	TGTGCCAGCACCCTATCGGGGGGAGGTCAGCCCCAGCATTTT	CASTLSGGGQPQHF